This TCR beta chain was obtained from a study of shared clonotypes between healthy human individuals. Overall study context: Three plates each covered CD4 naive and memory; CD8 naive two, CD8 memory one. Study conclusions and caveats: Naive subsets typically showed greater estimated richness than memory subsets.

CD8 cells regarded as naive lacked CD45RO, were positively chosen for CCR7, and omitted terminally differentiated effector memory CD45RA+ cells. The data were produced by immunoSEQ multiplex PCR, yet TCRdb's version contains in-frame clones alone and is incomplete. The sample has some 2,100,000 clones; roughly 91% are singletons. The V gene's germline CDR1 is SGDLS and CDR2 YYNGEE. The CDR3 is 14 amino acids. V shed 7 bases and J shed 1 base, with 15 bases lying between them. Note on this clone: Its antigen is undetermined.

This sequence was found in a man aged 18-30 years in good health. Some clones in this sample may be carry-over from other donors' samples. Sequenced sample: naive CD8+ T cells from PBMCs. The gene calls are TRBV9 and TRBJ2-7, with D perhaps assigned TRBD1 or TRBD2 (5 bases each). The CDR3 DNA is TGTGCCAGCGCTGCCGGGACGGATTCCTACGAGCAGTACTTC. Protein sequence: CASAAGTDSYEQYF. The variable domain in full, with the rest retrieved from reference TRBV9 and TRBJ2-7, is DSGVTQTPKHLITATGQRVTLRCSPRSGDLSVYWYQQSLDQGLQFLIQYYNGEERAKGNILERFSAQQFPDLHSELNLSSLELGDSALYFCASAAGTDSYEQYFGPGTRLTVT.